This T cell receptor (beta chain) was sequenced for a study of tumor-infiltrating lymphocytes in glioblastoma multiforme. Multiple V-beta primers and a C-beta primer amplified TCRB from RNA. MiXCR was run by TCRdb on the multiplex PCR reads, yielding one entry per CDR3 protein. The sample gives around 15,000 distinct CDR3 sequences, roughly 71% of which show up once; about 50% is in the top ten. Turning to this clonotype: Germline is not matched at one junction end, which may reflect a read error.

The clonotype comes from a male donor with glioblastoma. Sample: brain tumor tissue.

CDR3 amino acids: CNARTGLKEETGELVF. DNA for the CDR3: TGCAATGCTAGGACGGGACTGAAGGAAGAAACCGGGGAGCTGGTTTTT. The J gene is TRBJ2-2, the V gene TRBV20-1; tentatively, D is TRBD2 (6 bases). Germline V gene data show CDR1 as DFQATT and CDR2 as SNEGSKA (reference sequence). This CDR3 region has 16 residues.